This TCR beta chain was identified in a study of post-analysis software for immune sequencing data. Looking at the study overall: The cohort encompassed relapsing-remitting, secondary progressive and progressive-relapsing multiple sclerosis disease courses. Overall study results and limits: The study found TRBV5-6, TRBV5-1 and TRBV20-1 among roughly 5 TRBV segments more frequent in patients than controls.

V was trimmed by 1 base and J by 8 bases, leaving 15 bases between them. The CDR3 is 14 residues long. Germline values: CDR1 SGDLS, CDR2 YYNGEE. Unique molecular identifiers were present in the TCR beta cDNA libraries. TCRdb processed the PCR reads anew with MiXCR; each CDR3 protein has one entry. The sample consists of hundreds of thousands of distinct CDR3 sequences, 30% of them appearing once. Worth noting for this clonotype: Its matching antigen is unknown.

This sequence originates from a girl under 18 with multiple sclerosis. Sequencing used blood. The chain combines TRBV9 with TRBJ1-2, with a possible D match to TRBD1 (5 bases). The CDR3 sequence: CASSVHPQGNGYTF. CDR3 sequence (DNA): TGTGCCAGCAGCGTACATCCCCAGGGTAACGGCTACACCTTC.